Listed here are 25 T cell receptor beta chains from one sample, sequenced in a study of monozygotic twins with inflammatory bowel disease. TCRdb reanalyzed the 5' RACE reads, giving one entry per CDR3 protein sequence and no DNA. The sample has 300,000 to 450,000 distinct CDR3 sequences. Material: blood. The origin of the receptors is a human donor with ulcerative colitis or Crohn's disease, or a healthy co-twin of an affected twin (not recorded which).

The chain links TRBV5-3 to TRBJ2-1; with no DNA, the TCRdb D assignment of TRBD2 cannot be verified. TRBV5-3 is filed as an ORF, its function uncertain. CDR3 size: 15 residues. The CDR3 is CARSREGPGPYREFF.

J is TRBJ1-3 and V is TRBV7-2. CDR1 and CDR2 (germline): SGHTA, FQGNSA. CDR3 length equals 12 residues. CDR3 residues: CASSPSTGTIYF.

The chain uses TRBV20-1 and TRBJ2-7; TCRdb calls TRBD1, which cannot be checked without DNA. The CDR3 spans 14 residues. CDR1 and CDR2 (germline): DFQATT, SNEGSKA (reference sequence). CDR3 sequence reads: CSARGGSRSYEQYF.

The chain's CDR3 is CSAPRTGWAYEQYF. V gene TRBV20-1 combines with J gene TRBJ2-7; TCRdb's D call of TRBD1 is untestable without DNA. The germline V gene encodes CDR1 DFQATT and CDR2 SNEGSKA (reference sequence). The CDR3 length is 14 residues.

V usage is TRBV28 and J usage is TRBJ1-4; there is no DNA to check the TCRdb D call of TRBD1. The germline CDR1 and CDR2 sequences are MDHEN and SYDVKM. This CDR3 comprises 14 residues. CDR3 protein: CASRSPGREEKLFF.

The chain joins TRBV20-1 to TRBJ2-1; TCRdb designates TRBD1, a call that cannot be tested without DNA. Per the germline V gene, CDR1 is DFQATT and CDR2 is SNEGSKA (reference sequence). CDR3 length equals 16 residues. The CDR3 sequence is CSAGPGGRHSYNEQFF.

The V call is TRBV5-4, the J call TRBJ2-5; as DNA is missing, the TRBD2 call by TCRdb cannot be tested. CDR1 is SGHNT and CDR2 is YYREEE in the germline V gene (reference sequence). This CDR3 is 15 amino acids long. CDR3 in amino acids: CASSLGGGYKETQYF.

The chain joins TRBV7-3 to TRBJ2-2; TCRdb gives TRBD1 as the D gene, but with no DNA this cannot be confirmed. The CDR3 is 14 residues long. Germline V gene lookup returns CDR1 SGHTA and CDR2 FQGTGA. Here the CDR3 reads CASSLTRGPGELFF.

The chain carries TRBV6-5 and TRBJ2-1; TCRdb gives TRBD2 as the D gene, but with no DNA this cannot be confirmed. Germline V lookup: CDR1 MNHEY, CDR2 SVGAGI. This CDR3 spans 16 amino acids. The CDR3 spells CASSPRLAGGYNEQFF.

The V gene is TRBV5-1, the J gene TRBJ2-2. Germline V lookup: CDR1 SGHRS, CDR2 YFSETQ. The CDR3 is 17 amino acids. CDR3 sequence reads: CASREDLITSFTGELFF.

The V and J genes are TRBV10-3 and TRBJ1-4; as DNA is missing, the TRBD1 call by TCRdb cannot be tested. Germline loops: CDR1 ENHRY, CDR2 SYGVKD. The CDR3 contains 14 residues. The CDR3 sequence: CASQDSPTNEKLFF.

The CDR3 is CASRRADTQYF. The J gene is TRBJ2-3, the V gene TRBV6-5. The CDR3 is 11 residues long. Per germline, CDR1 MNHEY and CDR2 SVGAGI.

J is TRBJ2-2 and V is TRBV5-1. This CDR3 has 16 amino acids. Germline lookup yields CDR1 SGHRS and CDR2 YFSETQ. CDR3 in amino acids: CASSLEVLMNTGELFF.

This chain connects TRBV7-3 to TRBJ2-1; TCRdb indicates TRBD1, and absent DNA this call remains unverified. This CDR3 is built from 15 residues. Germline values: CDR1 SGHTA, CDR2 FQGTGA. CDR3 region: CASSLIGTGFHEQFF.

CDR3 in amino acids: CASSSRGGTGNNEQFF. The rearrangement uses TRBV11-3 and TRBJ2-1; TCRdb's D gene call, TRBD1, goes unchecked for lack of DNA. The germline CDR1 and CDR2 sequences are SGHNT and YENEEA. CDR3 length: 16 amino acids. The full variable domain, with the rest looked up from reference TRBV11-3 and TRBJ2-1, is EAGVVQSPRYKIIEKKQPVAFWCNPISGHNTLYWYLQNLGQGPELLIRYENEEAVDDSQLPKDRFSAERLKGVDSTLKIQPAELGDSAVYLCASSSRGGTGNNEQFFGPGTRLTVL.

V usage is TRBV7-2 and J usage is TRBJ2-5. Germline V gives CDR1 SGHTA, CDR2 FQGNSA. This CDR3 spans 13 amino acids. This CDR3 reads CASSSDIQETQYF. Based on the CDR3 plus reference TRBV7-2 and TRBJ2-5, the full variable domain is GAGVSQSPSNKVTEKGKDVELRCDPISGHTALYWYRQSLGQGLEFLIYFQGNSAPDKSGLPSDRFSAERTGGSVSTLTIQRTQQEDSAVYLCASSSDIQETQYFGPGTRLLVL.

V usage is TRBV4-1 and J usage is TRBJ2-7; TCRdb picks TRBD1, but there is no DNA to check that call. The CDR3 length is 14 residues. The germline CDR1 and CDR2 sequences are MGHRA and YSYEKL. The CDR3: CASSQRQGSYEQYF.

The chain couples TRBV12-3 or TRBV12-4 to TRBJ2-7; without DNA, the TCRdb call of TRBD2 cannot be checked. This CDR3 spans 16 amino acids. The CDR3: CASSPGTSGGAYEQYF.

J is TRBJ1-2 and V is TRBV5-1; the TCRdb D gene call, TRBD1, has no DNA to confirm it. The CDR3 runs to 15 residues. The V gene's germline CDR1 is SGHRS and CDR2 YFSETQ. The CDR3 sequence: CASSPADRGASGYTF.

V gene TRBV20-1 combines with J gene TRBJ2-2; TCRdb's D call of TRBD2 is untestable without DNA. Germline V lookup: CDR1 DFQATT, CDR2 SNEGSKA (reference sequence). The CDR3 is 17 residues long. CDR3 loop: CSARDSVAGANTGELFF.

CDR3: CANPNRVSKTQYF. The chain employs TRBV27 and TRBJ2-5; as DNA is missing, the TRBD1 call by TCRdb cannot be tested. CDR3 size: 13 residues. CDR1 and CDR2 from the germline V gene are MNHEY and SMNVEV (reference sequence).

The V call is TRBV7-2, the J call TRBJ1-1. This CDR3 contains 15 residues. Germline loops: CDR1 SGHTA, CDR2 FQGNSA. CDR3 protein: CASSLGTTSYTEAFF.

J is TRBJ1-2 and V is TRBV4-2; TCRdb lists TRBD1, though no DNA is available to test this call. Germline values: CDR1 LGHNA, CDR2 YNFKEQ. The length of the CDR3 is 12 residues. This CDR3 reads CASSPSGQPITF.

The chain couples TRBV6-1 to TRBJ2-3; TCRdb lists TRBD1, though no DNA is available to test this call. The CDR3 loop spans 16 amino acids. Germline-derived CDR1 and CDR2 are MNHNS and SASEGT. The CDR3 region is CASSRTGGLSTDTQYF.

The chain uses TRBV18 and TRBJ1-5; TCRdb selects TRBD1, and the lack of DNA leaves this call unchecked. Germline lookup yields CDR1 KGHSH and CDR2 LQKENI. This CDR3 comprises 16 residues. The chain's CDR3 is CASSPDRTYSNQPQHF.